The table lists the clone carrying this T cell receptor (beta chain) with a few counts. Its matching antigen is unknown. This record comes from a study of post-analysis software for immune sequencing data. Study summary: Both relapsing-remitting and secondary progressive multiple sclerosis featured among the disease courses, as did progressive-relapsing multiple sclerosis.

Study-wide results and caveats: Multiple sclerosis patients had significantly lower normalized Chao1 diversity than controls. Batch-mates among the samples co-clustered strongly by F measure. The five TRBV segments detected at higher frequency in patients than in controls included TRBV5-6, TRBV5-1 and TRBV20-1.

Sequencing libraries made from TCR beta cDNA carried unique molecular identifiers. Around 500,000 cDNA molecules came from around 1 to 10 million T cells. Via MiXCR, TCRdb re-called the PCR reads, giving one row per CDR3 protein. The sample has about 500,000 distinct CDR3 sequences; roughly 45% are singletons. Trimming removed 1 base from V and 2 bases from J, with 9 bases in between. CDR1 and CDR2 from the germline V gene are SGHTA and FQGNSA. There are 14 residues in the CDR3. The V call is TRBV7-2, the J call TRBJ2-7, with D unresolved. The receptor was isolated from a girl aged 10 to 17 with multiple sclerosis. The specimen sequenced was blood. The CDR3 sequence is CASSLGGRTYEQYF. The CDR3 DNA is TGTGCCAGCAGCTTAGGAGGCAGGACCTACGAGCAGTACTTC.